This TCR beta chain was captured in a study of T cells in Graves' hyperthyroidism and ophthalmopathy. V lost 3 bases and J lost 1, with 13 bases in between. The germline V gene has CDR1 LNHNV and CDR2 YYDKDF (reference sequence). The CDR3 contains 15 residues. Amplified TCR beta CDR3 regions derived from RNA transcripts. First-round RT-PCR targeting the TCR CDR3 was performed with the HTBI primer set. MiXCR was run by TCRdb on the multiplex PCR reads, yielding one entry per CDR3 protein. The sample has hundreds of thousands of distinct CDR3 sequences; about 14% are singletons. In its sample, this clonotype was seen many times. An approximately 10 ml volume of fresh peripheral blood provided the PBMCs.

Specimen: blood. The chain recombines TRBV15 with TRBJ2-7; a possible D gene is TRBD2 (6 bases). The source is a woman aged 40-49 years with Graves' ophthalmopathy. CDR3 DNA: TGTGCCACCAGCAGTACACCGGGACTTTCCTACGAGCAGTACTTC. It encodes CATSSTPGLSYEQYF.